Given below is one TCR beta chain in context. No DNA is shown, since the ends of the CDR3 on it are uncertain; the CDR3 is the one TCRdb lists. The CDR3 is 15 residues long, counting both termini. The germline gives CDR1 ENHRY, CDR2 SYGVKD. This entry comes from a study of blood T cells in healthy people across ages. PCR was performed a second time for roughly 7 to 11 cycles using a sample-barcoded 5' primer and a J-beta primer mix. TCRdb re-called the 5' RACE reads with MiXCR, one entry per CDR3 protein. The sample contains roughly 800,000 distinct CDR3 sequences, 55% to 70% of which appear only once.

The chain is built from TRBV10-3 and TRBJ2-3. The sample consisted of blood. The origin of this receptor is a man aged 25 to 40 in good health. CDR3 region: CAISEPSILADTQYF.